The TCR beta chain under discussion was sequenced for a study of cytomegalovirus exposure and HLA in healthy donors. Study-wide results and caveats: Only CMV serostatus was available as immune exposure information.

This CDR3 is built from 14 residues. Germline CDR1 is SEHNR and CDR2 is FQNEAQ (reference sequence). PCR used 60 Vbeta primers and 13 Jbeta primers. Data came from immunoSEQ multiplex PCR; TCRdb stores just in-frame clones and leaves some out. The table lists about 170,000 clones, around 80% of them singletons. In regard to this clone: Its antigen is unknown. Relative to the germline gene, one junction end is altered; a read error may explain this.

The chain carries TRBV7-9 and TRBJ1-3; D is perhaps TRBD1 (6 bases). The sequence was collected from a woman in her late teens or twenties in good health and CMV-seronegative. The sample was PBMCs. Written as DNA, the CDR3 is TGTTCCAGCAGCTTAGCGGGGACAGGAAACACCATATATTTT. This codes for CSSSLAGTGNTIYF.